This T cell receptor beta chain was retrieved from a study of blood T cell repertoires in COVID-19. Study-wide context: There were acute and convalescent COVID-19 samples, and they came from the United States, Italy and Spain. T cells, B-cell-depleted T cells, or PBMCs provided the cDNA or gDNA that served as material.

As processed by the authors: Researchers report that nucleated cell counts were estimated from reference gene primer amplification. Clones were sequenced by immunoSEQ multiplex PCR, and TCRdb holds only the in-frame ones, with some missing. The DNA gave D and trimming, while V, J and clone size come from that table. The profile shows 150,000 to 200,000 clones, 82% of them singletons. Germline V lookup: CDR1 LNHDA, CDR2 SQIVND (reference sequence). This CDR3 has 13 residues. V shed 5 bases and J shed 7 bases, with 12 bases lying between them. The receptor was isolated from a woman in her twenties or thirties with acute or convalescent COVID-19. Sequencing used peripheral blood. The chain couples TRBV19 to TRBJ1-5; D not certain. The DNA of the CDR3 is TGTGCCAGTAGTGACGGGTTACGGCAGCCCCAGCATTTT. Its translation: CASSDGLRQPQHF.